Following are 4 T cell receptor beta chains from one sample sequenced in a study of shared clonotypes between healthy human individuals. Assay used: immunoSEQ multiplex PCR; TCRdb lists only in-frame clones, some missing. The table shows about 480,000 clones, with roughly 85% occurring only once. The sample was PBMCs. The source is a woman between 35 and 50 years old in good health. Some clones in this sample may be carry-over from other donors' samples.

The chain carries TRBV18 and TRBJ2-3, with a tentative D call TRBD2 (6 bases). Germline V gene sequence: CDR1 KGHSH, CDR2 LQKENI. This CDR3 has 17 amino acids. Trimming left V 0 bases short and J 4 bases short, with 17 bases between. CDR3 in amino acids: CASSPPRGTGVADTQYF. The CDR3 bases are TGTGCCAGCTCACCACCGAGGGGAACGGGAGTCGCAGATACGCAGTATTTT.

The genes are TRBV28 and TRBJ2-1, with 10 positions matching TRBD2. Germline trimming cut 7 bases from V and 4 bases from J; bases unmatched to any gene: 7. The CDR3 is 15 amino acids. The V gene's germline CDR1 is MDHEN and CDR2 SYDVKM. The CDR3 sequence: CASNVPGLAYNEQFF. The CDR3 nucleotides read TGTGCCAGCAATGTCCCGGGACTAGCGTACAATGAGCAGTTCTTC.

This sequence joins TRBV5-8 and TRBJ2-7, with D possibly being TRBD2 (6 bases). Germline V lookup: CDR1 SGHTS, CDR2 YDEGEE. The length of the CDR3 is 16 residues. The ends were cut back, 4 bases at V and 3 bases at J, with 20 bases in the middle. The DNA for the CDR3 is TGTGCCAGCAGCCGTCCGGGGGTTCGGGGTGTCTACGAGCAGTACTTC. It is translated as CASSRPGVRGVYEQYF.

The CDR3 is CASSLGLATGGYEQYF. In nucleotides, the CDR3 is TGTGCCAGCAGCTTGGGACTAGCGACGGGAGGATACGAGCAGTACTTC. This rearrangement joins TRBV7-2 to TRBJ2-7; 10 bases map to TRBD2. Germline lookup yields CDR1 SGHTA and CDR2 FQGNSA. The CDR3 sequence is 16 residues long. V gave up 3 bases and J gave up 4 bases; unmatched junction bases: 9. Full variable domain (rest looked up from reference TRBV7-2 and TRBJ2-7): GAGVSQSPSNKVTEKGKDVELRCDPISGHTALYWYRQSLGQGLEFLIYFQGNSAPDKSGLPSDRFSAERTGGSVSTLTIQRTQQEDSAVYLCASSLGLATGGYEQYFGPGTRLTVT.